Shown below are 21 T cell receptor beta chains from a single sample sequenced in a study of T-cell reconstitution after alpha-beta-depleted transplantation in children. A library of TCRbeta sequences, prepared with unique molecular identifiers, was generated. TCRdb redid the calling of the PCR reads with MiXCR, one entry per CDR3 protein. The table includes 200,000 or so distinct CDR3 sequences, approximately 7% detected once. The sample consisted of PBMCs, taken before TCRalphabeta/CD19-depleted stem cell transplant. Every receptor here comes from a boy younger than 10 with acute lymphoblastic leukemia, due to receive a stem cell transplant.

The rearrangement joins TRBV28 to TRBJ1-3; D is undetermined. The CDR3 runs to 14 residues. The V and J ends lost 3 bases and 0 bases respectively, with 6 bases between them. The germline CDR1 and CDR2 sequences are MDHEN and SYDVKM. CDR3 sequence reads: CASSFQVSGNTIYF. In nucleotides, the CDR3 is TGTGCCAGCAGTTTCCAGGTCTCTGGAAACACCATATATTTT.

The V call is TRBV27, the J call TRBJ2-6; TRBD1 matches at 9 bases. Trimming took 6 bases from V and 2 from J; bases not matched to a gene: 11. CDR1 MNHEY and CDR2 SMNVEV come from the germline V gene (reference sequence). The CDR3 contains 18 residues. CDR3 sequence (DNA): TGTGCCAGCAGGTTTTTGCCGGGACAGGGTACTGGGGCCAACGTCCTGACTTTC. Protein: CASRFLPGQGTGANVLTF.

This clonotype has a count of ten or more. The CDR3 DNA sequence: TGTGCCAGCACCCACAAGGTCGGGTCCCCTACTGAAGCTTTCTTT. Translated: CASTHKVGSPTEAFF. V and J are TRBV12-3 or TRBV12-4 and TRBJ1-1, with D unresolved. V was trimmed by 7 bases and J by 5 bases, leaving 20 bases between them. There are 15 residues in the CDR3.

This clonotype was recorded a few times. The chain carries TRBV19 and TRBJ1-3; 7 bases match TRBD1. V lost 4 bases and J lost 0; bases outside the gene matches: 3. The CDR3 sequence is 15 residues long. Germline V lookup: CDR1 LNHDA, CDR2 SQIVND (reference sequence). In nucleotides, the CDR3 is TGTGCCAGTAGTACGGGACAGCTCTCTGGAAACACCATATATTTT. Its protein is CASSTGQLSGNTIYF.

The table lists this clonotype with many counts. CDR3 in DNA: TGTGCCAGCGGCGGACAGAATAATCAGCCCCAGCATTTT. Its translation: CASGGQNNQPQHF. The chain uses TRBV28 and TRBJ1-5; a weak D match, TRBD1 (6 bases). V gave up 8 bases and J gave up 4 bases, with 12 bases separating them. The CDR3 is 13 residues long. Germline V gene sequence: CDR1 MDHEN, CDR2 SYDVKM.

This clonotype was counted many times. The chain combines TRBV29-1 with TRBJ2-2; 9 bases map to TRBD1. This CDR3 comprises 15 residues. CDR1 and CDR2 from the germline V gene are SQVTM and ANQGSEA. V shed 6 bases and J 5 bases; nucleotides not matched to a gene: 10. The CDR3 sequence is CSVGPGQGVTGELFF. For the CDR3, the DNA is TGCAGCGTGGGACCGGGACAGGGAGTTACCGGGGAGCTGTTTTTT.

The chain employs TRBV27 and TRBJ2-7; 8 bases fit TRBD2. Germline V CDR1 and CDR2: MNHEY, SMNVEV (reference sequence). The junction had 7 bases not matched to a gene; V was cut back by 4 bases and J by 5 bases. The CDR3 totals 14 residues. CDR3 DNA: TGTGCCAGCAGTTCCACCGGCGGGAGGAACGAGCAGTACTTC. Its translation is CASSSTGGRNEQYF.

This clonotype has ten or more counts. The chain employs TRBV6-6 and TRBJ2-5; D is ambiguous. The CDR3 runs to 12 residues. V lost 6 bases to trimming and J lost 3 bases, with 8 bases between them. In germline, CDR1 is MNHNY, CDR2 SVGAGI (reference sequence). CDR3 nucleotides: TGTGCCAGCAGAGGCTCTGAAGAGACCCAGTACTTC. Protein product: CASRGSEETQYF.

The chain combines TRBV5-1 with TRBJ1-1; D remains unclear. Germline assignment: CDR1 SGHRS and CDR2 YFSETQ. The CDR3 is made up of 13 amino acids. The V end was cut by 7 bases, the J end by 0 bases, with 10 bases between. CDR3 protein: CASHPGVNTEAFF. CDR3 DNA sequence: TGCGCCAGCCACCCCGGGGTGAACACTGAAGCTTTCTTT.

The CDR3 DNA follows: TGTGCCAGCTCACCGGTTCCTAGCGGGGGGTACAATGAGCAGTTCTTC. Translation: CASSPVPSGGYNEQFF. This chain joins TRBV18 and TRBJ2-1, with TRBD2 identical over 11 bases. This CDR3 comprises 16 residues. Looked up from germline, CDR1 is KGHSH and CDR2 is LQKENI. The V segment lost 3 bases and the J segment 4 bases; nucleotides outside the gene matches: 5.

This clonotype was detected many times. This chain links TRBV7-8 with TRBJ2-5; D is perhaps TRBD2 (7 bases). The J call is in doubt because the DNA end fits TRBJ2-3 better. The germline V gene encodes CDR1 SGHVS and CDR2 FQNEAQ. The CDR3 is 13 residues long. The CDR3 DNA is TGTGCCAGCAGCTTAGCAGGGGGGGGTACGCAGTATTTT. Translated, it gives CASSLAGGGTQYF.

This clonotype was seen ten or more times. The chain carries TRBV2 and TRBJ2-3, with D maybe TRBD2 (5 bases). Trimming cost V 5 bases and J 1 base, with 7 bases left between them. CDR1 is SNHLY and CDR2 is FYNNEI in the germline V gene. CDR3 length: 13 residues. CDR3 nucleotide sequence: TGTGCCAGCAGTTTGGAGGGCACAGATACGCAGTATTTT. It translates to CASSLEGTDTQYF.

The sample holds many counts of this clonotype. This chain joins TRBV12-3 or TRBV12-4 and TRBJ2-2, with D perhaps given as TRBD1 or TRBD2 (7 bases each). The CDR3 spans 16 residues. The germline V and J ends were trimmed by 2 bases and 5 bases, with 15 bases remaining between them. The CDR3 DNA reads TGTGCCAGCAGTTTATCCCACAGGGGAGGGACCGGGGAGCTGTTTTTT. Its translation: CASSLSHRGGTGELFF.

This clonotype was found many times. The chain employs TRBV20-1 and TRBJ1-1; D might be TRBD1 (6 bases). V lost 0 bases, J lost 1 base, and 12 bases lay in between. CDR1 and CDR2 (germline): DFQATT, SNEGSKA (reference sequence). CDR3 length: 15 residues. The CDR3 nucleotides read TGCAGTGCTAGAGAAACGGACAGCCCGAACACTGAAGCTTTCTTT. As protein: CSARETDSPNTEAFF.

This chain connects TRBV20-1 to TRBJ2-2; 8 bases are a match to TRBD2. Trimming cost V 5 bases and J 1 base; bases outside gene matches: 6. CDR1 and CDR2 (germline): DFQATT, SNEGSKA (reference sequence). The CDR3 has 15 amino acids. The CDR3 sequence: CSAEGGTRNTGELFF. In nucleotides, the CDR3 is TGCAGTGCTGAGGGTGGGACTAGGAACACCGGGGAGCTGTTTTTT.

This clonotype was detected many times. The gene calls are TRBV6-5 and TRBJ2-1; a weak D match, TRBD1 (5 bases). This CDR3 is built from 13 residues. V lost 2 bases to trimming and J lost 10 bases, with 12 bases between them. Looked up from germline, CDR1 is MNHEY and CDR2 is SVGAGI. CDR3 region: CASSYPGNWEQFF. CDR3 nucleotides: TGTGCCAGCAGTTACCCAGGGAATTGGGAGCAGTTCTTC.

The table lists this clonotype with many counts. The chain is built from TRBV29-1 and TRBJ2-7; 11 bases map to TRBD2. The CDR3 sequence is 15 residues long. Trimming removed 7 bases from V and 0 bases from J; junction bases left unmatched: 8. Per germline, CDR1 SQVTM and CDR2 ANQGSEA. The CDR3 loop reads CSEEVAGGSSYEQYF. The CDR3 region has the DNA TGCAGCGAGGAAGTAGCGGGAGGGAGCTCCTACGAGCAGTACTTC.

In its sample, this clonotype was seen a few times. The gene calls are TRBV20-1 and TRBJ2-1; D gene uncertain. With 6 bases removed from V and 3 bases from J, the gap between germline ends came to 6 bases. Germline lookup yields CDR1 DFQATT and CDR2 SNEGSKA (reference sequence). This CDR3 comprises 11 residues. CDR3 sequence reads: CSAQNYNEQFF. CDR3 nucleotide sequence: TGCAGTGCCCAGAACTACAATGAGCAGTTCTTC.

This clonotype was detected ten times or more. Written as DNA, the CDR3 is TGTGCCAGCAGCCCTAGGCAGCGGGGGTACAATGAGCAGTTCTTC. It is translated as CASSPRQRGYNEQFF. The chain couples TRBV7-9 to TRBJ2-1, with 8 bases fitting TRBD2. Germline V gene sequence: CDR1 SEHNR, CDR2 FQNEAQ (reference sequence). The CDR3 totals 15 residues. J lost 4 bases, V lost 5 bases, and 7 bases had no gene match.

Only a few counts were recorded for this clonotype. V and J are TRBV4-2 and TRBJ1-6; D is undetermined. Trimming pared 3 bases from V and 14 bases from J, leaving 23 bases between. This CDR3 is 16 amino acids long. In germline, CDR1 is LGHNA, CDR2 YNFKEQ. CDR3 in amino acids: CASSQPAGGYDLSLHF. The CDR3, as DNA: TGTGCCAGCAGCCAGCCAGCAGGCGGTTATGATTTATCCCTCCACTTT.

The rearrangement links TRBV5-1 to TRBJ2-1; possible D gene TRBD1, 7 bases. The V gene lost 4 bases and the J gene lost 7 bases, with 15 bases spanning the gap. Per germline, CDR1 SGHRS and CDR2 YFSETQ. CDR3 size: 14 residues. The CDR3 coding sequence is TGCGCCAGCAGCCCCAACAGGGGAGGTAATGAGCAGTTCTTC. This sequence encodes CASSPNRGGNEQFF.